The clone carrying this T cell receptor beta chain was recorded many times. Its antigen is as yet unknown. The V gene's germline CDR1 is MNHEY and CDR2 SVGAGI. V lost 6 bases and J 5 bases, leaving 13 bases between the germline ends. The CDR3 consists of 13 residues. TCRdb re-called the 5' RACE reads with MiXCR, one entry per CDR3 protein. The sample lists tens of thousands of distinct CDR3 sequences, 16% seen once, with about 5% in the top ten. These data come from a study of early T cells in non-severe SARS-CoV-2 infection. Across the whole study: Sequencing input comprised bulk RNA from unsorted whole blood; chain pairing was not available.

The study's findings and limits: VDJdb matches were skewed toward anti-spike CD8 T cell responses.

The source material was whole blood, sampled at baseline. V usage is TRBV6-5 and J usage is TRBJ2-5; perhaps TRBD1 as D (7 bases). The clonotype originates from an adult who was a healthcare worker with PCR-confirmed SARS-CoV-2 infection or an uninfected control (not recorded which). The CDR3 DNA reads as TGTGCCAGCAGCAGGTCAGGGGGGGAGACCCAGTACTTC. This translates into CASSRSGGETQYF.